One sample yielded the 27 T cell receptor beta chains listed below, sequenced in a study of shared clonotypes between healthy human individuals. Naive CD8 populations comprised CD45RO-negative cells positively selected for CCR7, excluding terminally differentiated effector memory CD45RA+ cells. Profiling relied on immunoSEQ multiplex PCR, and the TCRdb table lists in-frame clones only, not all of them. In the table there are just over 2,000,000 clones, about 94% of which are singletons. The sequenced sample consisted of naive CD8+ T cells sorted from blood. The receptors derive from a man aged 18-30 years in good health.

V gene TRBV19 combines with J gene TRBJ2-7; D possibly corresponds to TRBD1 (6 bases). The germline gives CDR1 LNHDA, CDR2 SQIVND (reference sequence). This CDR3 comprises 13 residues. Trimming pared 5 bases from V and 4 bases from J, leaving 12 bases between. The CDR3 sequence is CASSLNREYEQYF. The DNA of the CDR3 is TGTGCCAGTAGTCTCAACAGGGAGTACGAGCAGTACTTC. The full variable domain, in which reference TRBV19 and TRBJ2-7 provide the parts outside the CDR3, is DGGITQSPKYLFRKEGQNVTLSCEQNLNHDAMYWYRQDPGQGLRLIYYSQIVNDFQKGDIAEGYSVSREKKESFPLTVTSAQKNPTAFYLCASSLNREYEQYFGPGTRLTVT.

With regard to this clone: In the same sample, other DNA sequences code for this CDR3. The chain has TRBV6-5 and TRBJ1-3; D call uncertain. The germline V gene has CDR1 MNHEY and CDR2 SVGAGI. V lost 2 bases and J 4 bases, leaving 3 bases between the germline ends. The CDR3 sequence is 12 residues long. The CDR3 protein is CASSYDGNTIYF. Here the CDR3 DNA reads TGTGCCAGCAGTTACGACGGAAACACCATATATTTT.

The sample holds one count of this clone. The chain is built from TRBV9 and TRBJ2-2; TRBD2 agrees at 8 bases. Germline CDR1 reads SGDLS; CDR2 reads YYNGEE. The V segment lost 0 bases and the J segment 6 bases; nucleotides outside the gene matches: 7. The CDR3 runs to 16 residues. As DNA, the CDR3 is TGTGCCAGCAGCGTAGACCCGGGAGGGCCGTCCGGGGAGCTGTTTTTT. Encoded protein: CASSVDPGGPSGELFF.

In DNA, the CDR3 is TGTGCCAGCAGCCCCGGTCCGACCCACGAGCAGTACTTC. Amino acids: CASSPGPTHEQYF. J is TRBJ2-7 and V is TRBV6-6; D gene ambiguous. This CDR3 has 13 amino acids. V lost 6 bases and J 5 bases, leaving 14 bases between the germline ends. Germline V gene sequence: CDR1 MNHNY, CDR2 SVGAGI (reference sequence).

As DNA, the CDR3 is TGCGCCAGCAGCCAGGCCCCTGCGGGAGCCGGACAAGAGACCCAGTACTTC. Protein product: CASSQAPAGAGQETQYF. This rearrangement joins TRBV4-1 to TRBJ2-5; TRBD2 matches 7 bases. This CDR3 comprises 17 residues. The V gene end was trimmed by 3 bases and the J gene end by 2 bases; junction bases not matched to a gene: 12. Germline loops: CDR1 MGHRA, CDR2 YSYEKL.

The chain has TRBV6-5 and TRBJ1-2; tentatively, D is TRBD1 (5 bases). Trimming shortened V by 10 bases and J by 10 bases, and 22 bases separated the two germline ends. This CDR3 is built from 13 residues. The germline gives CDR1 MNHEY, CDR2 SVGAGI. The CDR3 coding sequence is TGTGCCACCCGGACATTGGGCGGAATGGACTACACCTTC. Translation gives CATRTLGGMDYTF.

This clone was seen a single time. This chain links TRBV27 with TRBJ2-5, with TRBD2 matching over 7 bases. J was trimmed by 5 bases and V by 7 bases; bases with no gene match: 10. Germline V gene data show CDR1 as MNHEY and CDR2 as SMNVEV (reference sequence). The CDR3 extends over 14 amino acids. The CDR3 DNA reads TGTGCCAGCAAAGTGGTGGGAGGGAAGGAGACCCAGTACTTC. Amino acids: CASKVVGGKETQYF.

The CDR3 loop is CAAGGGLGTEAFF. The DNA for the CDR3 is TGTGCAGCAGGGGGGGGCTTGGGCACTGAAGCTTTCTTT. The chain uses TRBV19 and TRBJ1-1; 7 positions agree with TRBD1. CDR3 length equals 13 residues. The germline gives CDR1 LNHDA, CDR2 SQIVND (reference sequence).

Worth noting for this clone: The same CDR3 arises from other DNA sequences in this sample as well. The chain couples TRBV6-5 to TRBJ2-1; 8 positions match TRBD1. Germline-derived CDR1 and CDR2 are MNHEY and SVGAGI. J was trimmed by 4 bases and V by 0 bases; bases with no gene match: 5. The CDR3 runs to 16 residues. The CDR3 bases are TGTGCCAGCAGTTACTCTTGGACAGGGAGTTACAATGAGCAGTTCTTC. This sequence encodes CASSYSWTGSYNEQFF.

The chain has TRBV10-1 and TRBJ2-3; perhaps TRBD1 as D (6 bases). V lost 3 bases, J lost 0 bases, and 13 bases lay in between. Germline-derived CDR1 and CDR2 are WNHNN and SYGVQD (reference sequence). The CDR3 has 16 residues. CDR3 amino acids: CASSDRDTDSTDTQYF. The CDR3 nucleotides are TGCGCCAGCAGTGACCGGGACACCGACAGCACAGATACGCAGTATTTT.

The chain combines TRBV19 with TRBJ2-3; 11 positions agree with TRBD2. The V gene end was trimmed by 6 bases and the J gene end by 4 bases; junction bases not matched to a gene: 6. The CDR3 contains 15 residues. CDR1 and CDR2 from the germline V gene are LNHDA and SQIVND (reference sequence). CDR3 coding DNA: TGTGCCAGTAGAACACTAGCGGGAGTAGCAGATACGCAGTATTTT. This translates into CASRTLAGVADTQYF. The complete variable domain, with remaining parts taken from reference TRBV19 and TRBJ2-3, reads DGGITQSPKYLFRKEGQNVTLSCEQNLNHDAMYWYRQDPGQGLRLIYYSQIVNDFQKGDIAEGYSVSREKKESFPLTVTSAQKNPTAFYLCASRTLAGVADTQYFGPGTRLTVL.

The chain has TRBV28 and TRBJ2-7, with a possible D match to TRBD2 (6 bases). The germline V gene has CDR1 MDHEN and CDR2 SYDVKM. The CDR3 is 14 amino acids. The V end lost 2 bases, the J end lost 2 bases, and 10 bases lay between the germline ends. The CDR3 sequence: CASSLGRLAYEQYF. CDR3 DNA: TGTGCCAGCAGTTTAGGCAGACTAGCCTACGAGCAGTACTTC.

The J gene is TRBJ2-7, the V gene TRBV11-2; D tentatively fits TRBD1 or TRBD2 (6 bases each). Germline V CDR1 and CDR2: SGHAT, FQNNGV. The CDR3 length is 15 residues. V was clipped by 3 bases and J by 0 bases, with 12 bases between them. CDR3 protein: CASSFGGESSYEQYF. As DNA, the CDR3 is TGTGCCAGCAGCTTCGGGGGCGAAAGCTCCTACGAGCAGTACTTC.

This clone appeared once. This chain uses TRBV27 with TRBJ1-1; the D gene is possibly TRBD1 (6 bases). V lost 3 bases and J 1 base, leaving 15 bases between the germline ends. Germline V gene sequence: CDR1 MNHEY, CDR2 SMNVEV (reference sequence). The CDR3 sequence is 16 residues long. CDR3 bases: TGTGCCAGCAGTTTGACACAACAGGGTCCGAACACTGAAGCTTTCTTT. The encoded protein is CASSLTQQGPNTEAFF.

This chain links TRBV27 with TRBJ1-1; no definite D call. This CDR3 has 10 amino acids. The germline V gene encodes CDR1 MNHEY and CDR2 SMNVEV (reference sequence). In DNA form, the CDR3 reads TGTGCAGCCGGGGTTGCTGAAGCTTTCTTT. Translating gives CAAGVAEAFF.

The gene calls are TRBV5-1 and TRBJ1-6, with D perhaps TRBD1 (6 bases). This CDR3 has 15 amino acids. Between the trimmed V and J ends, which lost 4 bases and 4 bases, there was a span of 12 bases. Germline CDR1 reads SGHRS; CDR2 reads YFSETQ. The CDR3 is CASSPAQGYNSPLHF. The CDR3 DNA reads as TGCGCCAGCAGCCCGGCCCAGGGGTATAATTCACCCCTCCACTTT. Full variable domain (missing parts from reference TRBV5-1 and TRBJ1-6): KAGVTQTPRYLIKTRGQQVTLSCSPISGHRSVSWYQQTPGQGLQFLFEYFSETQRNKGNFPGRFSGRQFSNSRSEMNVSTLELGDSALYLCASSPAQGYNSPLHFGNGTRLTVT.

The chain uses TRBV27 and TRBJ1-3; D is unresolved. Looked up from germline, CDR1 is MNHEY and CDR2 is SMNVEV (reference sequence). The CDR3 is 16 amino acids. Trimming cost V 7 bases and J 0 bases, with 16 bases left between them. DNA of the CDR3: TGTGCCAGCACCCTGGTAATAATCCACTCTGGAAACACCATATATTTT. Translated: CASTLVIIHSGNTIYF.

The chain has TRBV6-5 and TRBJ1-2; TRBD1 aligns across 9 bases. Losses at the gene ends were 2 bases for V and 7 bases for J; bases not matched to a gene: 2. The CDR3 is 13 residues long. The germline V gene has CDR1 MNHEY and CDR2 SVGAGI. The CDR3: CASSYRTGAGYTF. CDR3 nucleotides: TGTGCCAGCAGTTACAGGACAGGGGCTGGCTACACCTTC.

J is TRBJ2-1 and V is TRBV13; 11 bases agree with TRBD2. The CDR3 loop spans 19 amino acids. CDR1 is PRHDT, CDR2 FYEKMQ, per germline (reference sequence). The V segment lost 5 bases and the J segment 1 base; nucleotides outside the gene matches: 13. The CDR3 coding sequence is TGTGCCAGCAGCCCTGGTATACTAGCGGGAGCAAAGTCCTACAATGAGCAGTTCTTC. Protein sequence: CASSPGILAGAKSYNEQFF.

V and J are TRBV15 and TRBJ1-3, with TRBD1 as a possible D gene (6 bases). Germline CDR1 and CDR2: LNHNV and YYDKDF (reference sequence). This CDR3 region has 15 residues. The V end lost 0 bases, the J end lost 4 bases, and 10 bases lay between the germline ends. This chain's CDR3 is CATSRDVGQGNTIYF. CDR3 coding DNA: TGTGCCACCAGCAGAGATGTGGGACAAGGAAACACCATATATTTT. The full variable domain, completed using reference TRBV15 and TRBJ1-3, is DAMVIQNPRYQVTQFGKPVTLSCSQTLNHNVMYWYQQKSSQAPKLLFHYYDKDFNNEADTPDNFQSRRPNTSFCFLDIRSPGLGDTAMYLCATSRDVGQGNTIYFGEGSWLTVV.

The chain uses TRBV4-1 and TRBJ2-1; D not resolved. V gave up 0 bases and J gave up 8 bases, with 8 bases separating them. CDR3 size: 13 residues. Germline assignment: CDR1 MGHRA and CDR2 YSYEKL. The CDR3 spells CASSQENMDEQFF. The CDR3 nucleotides are TGCGCCAGCAGCCAAGAAAATATGGATGAGCAGTTCTTC.

Details on this clone: The sample carries other DNA sequences with the same CDR3. The rearrangement uses TRBV13 and TRBJ2-1, with 8 bases aligning to TRBD2. CDR1 and CDR2 (germline): PRHDT, FYEKMQ (reference sequence). The trim removed 3 bases at V and 4 bases at J, leaving 5 bases unmatched. The length of the CDR3 is 15 residues. This CDR3 reads CASSLRVAGYNEQFF. The CDR3, as DNA: TGTGCCAGCAGCTTGAGGGTAGCGGGATACAATGAGCAGTTCTTC. Complete variable domain (other parts from reference TRBV13 and TRBJ2-1): AAGVIQSPRHLIKEKRETATLKCYPIPRHDTVYWYQQGPGQDPQFLISFYEKMQSDKGSIPDRFSAQQFSDYHSELNMSSLELGDSALYFCASSLRVAGYNEQFFGPGTRLTVL.

This clone occurred once. This chain joins TRBV6-6 and TRBJ2-7, with 7 bases identical to TRBD2. J was trimmed by 2 bases and V by 9 bases; bases with no gene match: 7. The CDR3 spans 13 residues. CDR1 is MNHNY, CDR2 SVGAGI, per germline (reference sequence). This CDR3 reads CASNIGLAYEQYF. CDR3 bases: TGTGCCAGTAACATCGGACTAGCCTACGAGCAGTACTTC.

The chain uses TRBV2 and TRBJ2-7; TRBD2 agrees at 8 bases. This CDR3 contains 14 residues. The germline gives CDR1 SNHLY, CDR2 FYNNEI. V gave up 8 bases and J gave up 7 bases; unmatched junction bases: 13. The CDR3 DNA reads as TGTGCCAGCGCCTCCGGGACTAGTGTCTGGGAGCAGTACTTC. Translated, it gives CASASGTSVWEQYF.

The chain couples TRBV2 to TRBJ1-2; 9 nucleotides agree with TRBD1. Germline lookup yields CDR1 SNHLY and CDR2 FYNNEI. The CDR3 has 15 amino acids. Losses at the gene ends were 4 bases for V and 4 bases for J; bases not matched to a gene: 7. The DNA for the CDR3 is TGTGCCAGCAGTGGAACACAGGGGGCTGGCTATGGCTACACCTTC. Its translation: CASSGTQGAGYGYTF.

The V gene is TRBV7-8, the J gene TRBJ2-5; D possibly corresponds to TRBD1 (6 bases). With 8 bases removed from V and 3 bases from J, the gap between germline ends came to 13 bases. CDR1 is SGHVS and CDR2 is FQNEAQ in the germline V gene. There are 13 residues in the CDR3. CDR3 DNA sequence: TGTGCCAGCGAGACAGGTGACAAAGAGACCCAGTACTTC. Its protein is CASETGDKETQYF.

The CDR3 spells CASSGAVGGTGYTF. The CDR3 region has the DNA TGTGCCAGCAGTGGGGCGGTGGGGGGAACGGGCTACACCTTC. The V call is TRBV6-1, the J call TRBJ1-2; D may be TRBD1 (5 bases). The V gene lost 4 bases and the J gene lost 8 bases, with 17 bases spanning the gap. Germline lookup yields CDR1 MNHNS and CDR2 SASEGT. This CDR3 spans 14 amino acids.